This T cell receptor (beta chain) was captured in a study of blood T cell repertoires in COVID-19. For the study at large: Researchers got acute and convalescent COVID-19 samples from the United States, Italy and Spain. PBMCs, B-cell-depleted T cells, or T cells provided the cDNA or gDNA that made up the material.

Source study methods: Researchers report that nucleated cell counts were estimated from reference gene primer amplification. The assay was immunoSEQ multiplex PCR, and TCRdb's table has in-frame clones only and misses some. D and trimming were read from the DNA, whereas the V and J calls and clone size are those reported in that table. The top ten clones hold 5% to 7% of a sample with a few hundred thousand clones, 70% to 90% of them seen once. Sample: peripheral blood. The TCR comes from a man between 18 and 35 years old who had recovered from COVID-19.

The CDR3, as DNA: TGTGCCAGCAGCCCCAGCGGGACTAGCGGAGAAGAGACCCAGTACTTC. Protein product: CASSPSGTSGEETQYF. The chain couples TRBV13 to TRBJ2-5, with TRBD2 identical over 11 bases. CDR1 and CDR2 from the germline V gene are PRHDT and FYEKMQ (reference sequence). The CDR3 runs to 16 residues. V was clipped by 5 bases and J by 3 bases; unmatched bases: 8.